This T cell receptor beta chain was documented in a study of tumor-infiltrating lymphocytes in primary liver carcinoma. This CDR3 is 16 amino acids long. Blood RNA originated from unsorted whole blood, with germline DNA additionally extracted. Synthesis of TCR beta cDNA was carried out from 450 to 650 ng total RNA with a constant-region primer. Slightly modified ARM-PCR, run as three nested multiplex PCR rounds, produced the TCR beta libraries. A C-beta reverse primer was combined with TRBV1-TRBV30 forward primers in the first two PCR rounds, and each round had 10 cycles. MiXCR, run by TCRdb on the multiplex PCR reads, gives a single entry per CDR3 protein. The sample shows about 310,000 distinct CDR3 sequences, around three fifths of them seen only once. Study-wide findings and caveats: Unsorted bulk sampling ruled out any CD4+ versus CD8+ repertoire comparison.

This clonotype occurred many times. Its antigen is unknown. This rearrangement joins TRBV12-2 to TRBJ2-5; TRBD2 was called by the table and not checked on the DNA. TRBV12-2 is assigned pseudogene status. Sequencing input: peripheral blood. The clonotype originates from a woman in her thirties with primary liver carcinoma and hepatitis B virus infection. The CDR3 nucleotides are TGTGCAAGTACCCCTAGTGCGGGCGAGATGGGAGAGACCCAGTACTTC. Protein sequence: CASTPSAGEMGETQYF.